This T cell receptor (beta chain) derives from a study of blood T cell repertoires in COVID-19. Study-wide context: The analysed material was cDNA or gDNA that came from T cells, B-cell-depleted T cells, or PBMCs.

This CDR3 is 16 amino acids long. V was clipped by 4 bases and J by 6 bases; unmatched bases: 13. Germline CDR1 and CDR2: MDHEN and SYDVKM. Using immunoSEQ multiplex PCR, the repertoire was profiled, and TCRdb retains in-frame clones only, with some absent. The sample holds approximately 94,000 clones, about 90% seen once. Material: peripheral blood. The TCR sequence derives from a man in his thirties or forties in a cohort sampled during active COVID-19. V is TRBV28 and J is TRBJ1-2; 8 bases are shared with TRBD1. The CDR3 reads CASSYWEGQAAHGYTF. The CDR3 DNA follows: TGTGCCAGCAGTTATTGGGAGGGACAGGCGGCTCATGGCTACACCTTC.